The source of this TCR beta chain is a study of cytomegalovirus exposure and HLA in healthy donors. Study results and caveats: In a later analysis, a missense DCLRE1C variant was linked to TCR beta V- and J-gene trimming. Roughly even sequencing depth across donors was the assumption behind the presence/absence analyses.

Germline V gene data show CDR1 as SGHRS and CDR2 as YFSETQ. This CDR3 has 14 amino acids. The primer mix had 60 Vbeta and 13 Jbeta primers. Clones were sequenced by immunoSEQ multiplex PCR, and TCRdb holds only the in-frame ones, with some missing. Here the sample spans about 160,000 clones, around 86% being singletons. Regarding this clone: What it recognizes is unknown. One end of the junction does not line up with germline, which may come from a read error.

Sequencing was done on a sample of PBMCs. This sequence was found in a man aged 50 to 59 in good health and CMV-seropositive. The chain joins TRBV5-1 to TRBJ2-7, with D perhaps TRBD1 (5 bases). CDR3 bases: TGCGCCAGCAGCTCCGGACACCAGCAGTACGGGCAGTACTTC. Protein sequence: CASSSGHQQYGQYF.